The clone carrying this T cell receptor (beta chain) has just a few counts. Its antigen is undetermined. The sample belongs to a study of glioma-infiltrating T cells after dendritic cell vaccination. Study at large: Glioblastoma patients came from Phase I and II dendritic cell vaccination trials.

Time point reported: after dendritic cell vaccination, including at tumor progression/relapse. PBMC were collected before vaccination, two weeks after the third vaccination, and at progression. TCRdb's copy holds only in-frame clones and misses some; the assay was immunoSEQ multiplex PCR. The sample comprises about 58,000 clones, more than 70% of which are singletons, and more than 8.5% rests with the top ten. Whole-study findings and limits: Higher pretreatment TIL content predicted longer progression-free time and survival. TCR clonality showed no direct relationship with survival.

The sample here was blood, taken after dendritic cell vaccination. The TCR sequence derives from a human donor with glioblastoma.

CDR3 in DNA: TGTGCCAGCAGCTATACAGGTCAGAACACTGAAGCTTTCTTT. Protein sequence: CASSYTGQNTEAFF. The rearrangement links TRBV5-8 to TRBJ1-1; a possible D gene is TRBD1 (5 bases). The germline CDR1 and CDR2 sequences are SGHTS and YDEGEE. The CDR3 sequence is 14 residues long. V shed 3 bases and J shed 1 base, with 10 bases lying between them.